These T cell receptor beta chains were read from a single sample in a study of T cell repertoires in cytomegalovirus infection. Antigens of these TCRs are unknown. Each CDR3 protein is one row after TCRdb ran MiXCR on the reads. The table records roughly 800,000 distinct CDR3 sequences, about 29% of them present only once. The sample consisted of cultured CD8+ T cells from PBMCs, taken from culture after CMV antigen stimulation. The receptors originated from a human donor in good health (CMV status not recorded). Some clones in this sample may be carry-over from other donors' samples. The CDR3 runs from the conserved cysteine through the conserved F or W. Fields, in order: CDR3 protein, clone size, V gene, D gene. A D gene is named only where the DNA matches it firmly. Clone sizes are given selectively: once, few, many, or a class where the clone is expanded.

CDR3: CASSPGGTHTEAFF; size: -; V: TRBV12-3/TRBV12-4; D: TRBD1
CDR3: CASSLVSGADSTDTQYF; size: -; V: TRBV5-6; D: -
CDR3: CASSESTLNSPLHF; size: few; V: TRBV25-1; D: -
CDR3: CASTDQGPFPNSPLHF; size: few; V: TRBV6-6; D: -
CDR3: CASSPLDRVEKLFF; size: few; V: TRBV27; D: -
CDR3: CSGQLAGGPGEQFF; size: few; V: TRBV29-1; D: TRBD2
CDR3: CASSLVDPWTSGENNEQFF; size: many; V: TRBV7-6; D: TRBD2
CDR3: CAGSSEGFLNTEAFF; size: -; V: TRBV2; D: -
CDR3: CASSQNQVQPQHF; size: few; V: TRBV4-1; D: -
CDR3: CASSQDLPSGGWEQYF; size: few; V: TRBV4-1; D: TRBD2
CDR3: CASSYSRYLGPLKGPTDTQYF; size: many; V: TRBV6-5; D: -
CDR3: CASSLAGKNTEAFF; size: few; V: TRBV7-9; D: -
CDR3: CASSSTGHKNSNYGYTF; size: -; V: TRBV7-6; D: -
CDR3: CASSLAKGGPAQPQHF; size: many; V: TRBV7-6; D: TRBD1
CDR3: CASSILPGEKYGYTF; size: -; V: TRBV7-3; D: -
CDR3: CAISESETSSYNEQFF; size: -; V: TRBV10-3; D: -
CDR3: CASSQWGPTDTQYF; size: few; V: TRBV4-2; D: -
CDR3: CASSPLQQGRETQYF; size: few; V: TRBV6-1; D: -
CDR3: CASSPVGRGGFTGELFF; size: few; V: TRBV7-4; D: TRBD2
CDR3: CASSMRGERILFF; size: once; V: TRBV7-9; D: -
CDR3: CATSDPTSPGYTDTQYF; size: once; V: TRBV24-1; D: TRBD2
CDR3: CSAAGYEAFF; size: -; V: TRBV29-1; D: -
CDR3: CSVHTGELFF; size: -; V: TRBV29-1; D: -
CDR3: CASSTEGNYGYTF; size: -; V: TRBV7-9; D: -
CDR3: CASSLEGTSTDTQYF; size: many; V: TRBV5-1; D: -
CDR3: CATSDSLQGMGANVLTF; size: -; V: TRBV24-1; D: -
CDR3: CSARDLGYGELFF; size: -; V: TRBV20-1; D: -
CDR3: CASSLGEVNGYTF; size: -; V: TRBV5-6; D: -
CDR3: CASSYPSDGMQFF; size: few; V: TRBV6-5; D: -
CDR3: CASSYSVTVNTEAFF; size: few; V: TRBV6-5; D: -
CDR3: CASSLARGSTDTQYF; size: many; V: TRBV7-6; D: -
CDR3: CASSLGPGDYNEQFF; size: many; V: TRBV7-2; D: -
CDR3: CASSYSGPFPGDYGYTF; size: -; V: TRBV6-5; D: -
CDR3: CASSFLNRGYGYTF; size: few; V: TRBV12-3/TRBV12-4; D: -
CDR3: CASSFIGTASSYNEQFF; size: -; V: TRBV27; D: TRBD1
CDR3: CASSLDRQPQHF; size: many; V: TRBV7-8; D: -
CDR3: CASSVERGSYNEQFF; size: -; V: TRBV9; D: TRBD2
CDR3: CASSVPGQQYF; size: -; V: TRBV5-5; D: -
CDR3: CASSNGQSSYNEQFF; size: few; V: TRBV11-2; D: -
CDR3: CATSRDLGAEAFF; size: -; V: TRBV15; D: -
CDR3: CASSSAKTGGAAGYTF; size: -; V: TRBV27; D: TRBD1
CDR3: CASSPDFPLRNEQYF; size: few; V: TRBV6-2/TRBV6-3; D: -
CDR3: CASSFRPGELFF; size: many; V: TRBV7-9; D: -
CDR3: CASSLRGGNTDTQYF; size: many; V: TRBV7-6; D: TRBD2
CDR3: CASSLSTAGYGYTF; size: -; V: TRBV27; D: -
CDR3: CATSPGGRNQPQHF; size: -; V: TRBV27; D: -
CDR3: CASSYGVATEAFF; size: -; V: TRBV6-1; D: -
CDR3: CASSPRLPNYGYTF; size: -; V: TRBV6-1; D: -
CDR3: CASSLGRGWQPQHF; size: few; V: TRBV7-9; D: -
CDR3: CASITGIFSYNEQFF; size: many; V: TRBV7-2; D: -
CDR3: CASSLFRDEKLFF; size: few; V: TRBV7-6; D: -
CDR3: CASSQAELAPYNEQFF; size: few; V: TRBV3-1; D: TRBD2
CDR3: CATEGGEAFF; size: few; V: TRBV28; D: -
CDR3: CAAARGEWETQYF; size: -; V: TRBV10-2; D: -